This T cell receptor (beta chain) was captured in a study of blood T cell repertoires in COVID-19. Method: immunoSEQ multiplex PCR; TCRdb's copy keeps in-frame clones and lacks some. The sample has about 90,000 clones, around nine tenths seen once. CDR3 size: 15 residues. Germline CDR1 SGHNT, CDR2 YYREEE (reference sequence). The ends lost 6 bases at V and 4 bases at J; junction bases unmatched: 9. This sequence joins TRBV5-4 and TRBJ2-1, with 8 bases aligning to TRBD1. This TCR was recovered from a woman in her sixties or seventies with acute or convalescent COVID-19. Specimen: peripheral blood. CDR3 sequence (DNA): TGTGCCAGCAATTCGGGACAGGAACCTTACAATGAGCAGTTCTTC. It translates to CASNSGQEPYNEQFF.